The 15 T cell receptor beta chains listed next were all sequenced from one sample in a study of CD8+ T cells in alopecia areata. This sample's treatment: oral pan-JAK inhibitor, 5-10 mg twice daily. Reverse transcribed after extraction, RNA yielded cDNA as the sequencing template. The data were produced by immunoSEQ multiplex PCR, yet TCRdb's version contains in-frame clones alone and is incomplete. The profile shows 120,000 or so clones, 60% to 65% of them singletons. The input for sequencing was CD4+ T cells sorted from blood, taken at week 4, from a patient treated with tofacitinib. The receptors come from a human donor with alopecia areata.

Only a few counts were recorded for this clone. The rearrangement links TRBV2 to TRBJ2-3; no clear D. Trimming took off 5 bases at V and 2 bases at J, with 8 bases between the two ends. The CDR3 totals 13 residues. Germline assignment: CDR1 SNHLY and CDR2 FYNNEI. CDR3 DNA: TGTGCCAGCAGTTACGGTCTCACAGATACGCAGTATTTT. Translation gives CASSYGLTDTQYF.

The CDR3 reads CAWSPPGTANTEAFF. DNA for the CDR3: TGTGCCTGGAGTCCGCCAGGGACGGCGAACACTGAAGCTTTCTTT. The chain has TRBV30 and TRBJ1-1, with a weak D call TRBD1 (5 bases). The CDR3 contains 15 residues. Looked up from germline, CDR1 is GTSNPN and CDR2 is SVGIG (reference sequence). The V end was cut by 2 bases, the J end by 1 base, with 14 bases between.

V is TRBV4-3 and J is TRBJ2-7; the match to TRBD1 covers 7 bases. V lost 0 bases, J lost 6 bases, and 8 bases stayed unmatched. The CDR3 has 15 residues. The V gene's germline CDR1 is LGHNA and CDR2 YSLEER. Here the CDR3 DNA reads TGCGCCAGCAGCCAAGATTTGCAGGGGGTTCGCGAGCAGTACTTC. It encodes CASSQDLQGVREQYF.

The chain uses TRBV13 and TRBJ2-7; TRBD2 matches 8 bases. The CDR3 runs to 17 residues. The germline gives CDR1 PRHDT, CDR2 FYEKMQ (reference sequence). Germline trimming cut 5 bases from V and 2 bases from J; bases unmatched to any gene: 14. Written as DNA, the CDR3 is TGTGCCAGCAGCCTACCCCCTTCCAGCGGGGGACCCTACGAGCAGTACTTC. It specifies CASSLPPSSGGPYEQYF.

The DNA for the CDR3 is TGTGCCAGCAGCTTATTCTCCGGTGGGGCCAACGTCCTGACTTTC. It translates to CASSLFSGGANVLTF. V gene TRBV7-2 combines with J gene TRBJ2-6, with D unresolved. CDR3 size: 15 residues. V was pared by 2 bases and J by 3 bases, with 8 bases between. Germline assignment: CDR1 SGHTA and CDR2 FQGNSA.

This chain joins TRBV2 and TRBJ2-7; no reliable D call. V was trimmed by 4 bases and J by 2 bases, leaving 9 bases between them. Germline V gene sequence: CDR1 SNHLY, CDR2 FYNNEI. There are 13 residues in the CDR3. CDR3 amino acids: CASSVGMTYEQYF. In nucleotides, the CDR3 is TGTGCCAGCAGTGTGGGGATGACCTACGAGCAGTACTTC. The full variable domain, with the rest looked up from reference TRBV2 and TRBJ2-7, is EPEVTQTPSHQVTQMGQEVILRCVPISNHLYFYWYRQILGQKVEFLVSFYNNEISEKSEIFDDQFSVERPDGSNFTLKIRSTKLEDSAMYFCASSVGMTYEQYFGPGTRLTVT.

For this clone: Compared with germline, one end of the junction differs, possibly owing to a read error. CDR3 DNA: TGTGGCAGCGCCCTAGCTAACTATGGCTACACCTTC. The encoded protein is CGSALANYGYTF. The rearrangement uses TRBV6-1 and TRBJ1-2; unclear D gene. Per germline, CDR1 MNHNS and CDR2 SASEGT. This CDR3 region has 12 residues.

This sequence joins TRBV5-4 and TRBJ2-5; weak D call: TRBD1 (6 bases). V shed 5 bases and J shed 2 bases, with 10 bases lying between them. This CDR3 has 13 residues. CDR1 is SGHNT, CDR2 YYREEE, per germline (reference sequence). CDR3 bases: TGTGCCAGCAGTAACAGGGCGCAAGAGACCCAGTACTTC. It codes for CASSNRAQETQYF. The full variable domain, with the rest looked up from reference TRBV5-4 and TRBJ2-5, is ETGVTQSPTHLIKTRGQQVTLRCSSQSGHNTVSWYQQALGQGPQFIFQYYREEENGRGNFPPRFSGLQFPNYSSELNVNALELDDSALYLCASSNRAQETQYFGPGTRLLVL.

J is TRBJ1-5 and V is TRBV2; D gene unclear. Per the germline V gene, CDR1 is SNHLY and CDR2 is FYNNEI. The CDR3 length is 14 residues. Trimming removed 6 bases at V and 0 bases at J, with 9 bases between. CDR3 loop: CASSLDTSNQPQHF. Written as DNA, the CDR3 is TGTGCCAGCAGCCTCGACACTAGCAATCAGCCCCAGCATTTT.

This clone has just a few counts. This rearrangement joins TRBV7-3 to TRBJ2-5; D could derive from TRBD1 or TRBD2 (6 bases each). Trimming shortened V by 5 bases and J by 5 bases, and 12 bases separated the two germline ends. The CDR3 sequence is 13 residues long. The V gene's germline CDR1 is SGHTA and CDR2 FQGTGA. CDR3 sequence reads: CASSRGAVETQYF. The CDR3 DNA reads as TGTGCCAGCAGCAGGGGGGCAGTGGAGACCCAGTACTTC.

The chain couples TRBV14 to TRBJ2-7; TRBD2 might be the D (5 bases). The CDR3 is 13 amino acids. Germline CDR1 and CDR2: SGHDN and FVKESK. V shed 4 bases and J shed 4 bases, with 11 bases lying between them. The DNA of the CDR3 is TGTGCCAGCAGCCTGATGACGGGGTACGAGCAGTACTTC. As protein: CASSLMTGYEQYF. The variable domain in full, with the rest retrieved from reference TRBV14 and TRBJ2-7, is EAGVTQFPSHSVIEKGQTVTLRCDPISGHDNLYWYRRVMGKEIKFLLHFVKESKQDESGMPNNRFLAERTGGTYSTLKVQPAELEDSGVYFCASSLMTGYEQYFGPGTRLTVT.

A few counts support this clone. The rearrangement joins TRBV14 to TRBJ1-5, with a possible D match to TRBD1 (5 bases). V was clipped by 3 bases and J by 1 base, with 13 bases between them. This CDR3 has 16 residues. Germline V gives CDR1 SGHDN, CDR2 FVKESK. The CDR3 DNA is TGTGCCAGCAGCCAGAGGGGAATTACGAGCAATCAGCCCCAGCATTTT. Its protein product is CASSQRGITSNQPQHF.

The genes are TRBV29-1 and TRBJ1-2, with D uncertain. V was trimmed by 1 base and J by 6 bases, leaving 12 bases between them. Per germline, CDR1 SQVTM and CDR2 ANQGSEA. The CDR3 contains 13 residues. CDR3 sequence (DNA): TGCAGCGTTGAAGGGGGAGAAATAAATGGCTACACCTTC. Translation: CSVEGGEINGYTF.

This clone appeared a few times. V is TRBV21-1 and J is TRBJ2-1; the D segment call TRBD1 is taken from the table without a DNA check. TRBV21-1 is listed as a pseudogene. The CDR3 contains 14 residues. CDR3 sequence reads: CAILGPVPYNEQFF. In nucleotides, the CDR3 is TGTGCCATCCTGGGGCCAGTTCCCTACAATGAGCAGTTCTTC.

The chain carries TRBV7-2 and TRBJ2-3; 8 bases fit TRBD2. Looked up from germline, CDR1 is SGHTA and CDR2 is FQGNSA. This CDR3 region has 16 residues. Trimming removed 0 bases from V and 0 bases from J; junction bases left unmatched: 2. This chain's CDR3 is CASSLASGASTDTQYF. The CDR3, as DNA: TGTGCCAGCAGCTTAGCTAGCGGGGCTAGCACAGATACGCAGTATTTT.